This T cell receptor beta chain was found in a study of metastatic and nonmetastatic thyroid tumors. As for the study in general: For malignant and benign thyroid patients, tumor or nodule tissue and blood were the sources whose repertoires were compared.

Original processing notes: Construction of a distant-metastasis classifier for papillary thyroid cancer relied on CDR3 differences across clinicopathological groups. TCRdb re-analyzed the PCR reads through MiXCR. The V and J calls were not made by the authors but by TCRdb's processing. The repertoire holds roughly 33,000 clones, with around a sixth as singletons. This clone was observed at least ten times. No antigen is known for it. Findings of the study overall: Reports indicated that malignant thyroid tumors showed significantly higher TCR beta diversity than benign nodules did, in blood and tumor.

V was trimmed by 7 bases and J by 4 bases, leaving 10 bases between them. Germline CDR1 is MDHEN and CDR2 is SYDVKM. The CDR3 consists of 12 residues. No patient received treatment before thyroid surgery. The clonotype was recovered from a female donor with papillary thyroid cancer or a benign thyroid nodule (not recorded which). Some clones in this sample may be carry-over from other donors' samples. Sequences were obtained from blood. The rearrangement links TRBV28 to TRBJ1-2; D gene ambiguous. The CDR3: CASTTAFYGYTF. CDR3 DNA sequence: TGTGCCAGCACCACAGCGTTCTATGGCTACACCTTC.